Sequencing of this T cell receptor (beta chain) was carried out in a study of blood T cell repertoires in COVID-19. For the study at large: Sources were T cells, B-cell-depleted T cells, or PBMCs; the material itself was cDNA or gDNA.

V lost 1 base and J lost 3, with 10 bases in between. The CDR3 consists of 15 residues. The V gene's germline CDR1 is SGHTA and CDR2 FQGNSA. The repertoire was sequenced with immunoSEQ multiplex PCR; TCRdb's copy has only in-frame clones and lacks some. The sample records fewer than 600,000 clones, around 89% being singletons. Remarks on this clone: This CDR3 is also generated by other DNA sequences in the sample.

Participant reports of clinical history set cohort assignment. The chain has TRBV7-2 and TRBJ2-1; the D gene is possibly TRBD1 (8 bases). Sequenced input: PBMCs or T cells enriched from blood (not recorded which). The TCR sequence derives from a woman aged 40-49 years who had recovered from COVID-19. CDR3 region: CASSLDRGGYNEQFF. CDR3 bases: TGTGCCAGCAGCTTAGACAGGGGGGGCTACAATGAGCAGTTCTTC.